Presented here are 10 T cell receptor beta chains from one specimen sequenced in a study of neurological immune-mediated disorders. TCRdb reprocessed the 5' RACE reads with MiXCR, giving one entry per CDR3 protein. The sample has 60,000 to 85,000 distinct CDR3 sequences, 5.2% seen once. Sequenced sample: PBMCs. The receptors were gathered from a man aged 18 to 29 with multiple sclerosis.

Many counts were recorded for this clonotype. This chain connects TRBV20-1 to TRBJ1-2, with 10 bases that match TRBD1. This CDR3 has 16 residues. The germline V gene has CDR1 DFQATT and CDR2 SNEGSKA (reference sequence). J gave up 2 bases and V 1 base, and 7 bases lay outside the gene matches. CDR3 sequence: CSARAGDRGGNYGYTF. In DNA form, the CDR3 reads TGCAGTGCTAGAGCGGGGGACAGGGGAGGCAACTATGGCTACACCTTC.

This clonotype was observed at least ten times. The chain recombines TRBV20-1 with TRBJ1-2; D is uncertain. The CDR3 spans 15 residues. Germline V gene sequence: CDR1 DFQATT, CDR2 SNEGSKA (reference sequence). V was trimmed by 3 bases and J by 3 bases, leaving 17 bases between them. The CDR3 coding sequence is TGCAGTGCTAGGGCAGGCGCCCAGTCGGACTATGGCTACACCTTC. Residues: CSARAGAQSDYGYTF.

CDR3 residues: CASSPGTFVYNEQFF. The CDR3 DNA is TGTGCCAGCTCACCCGGGACTTTTGTCTACAATGAGCAGTTCTTC. The genes are TRBV18 and TRBJ2-1; D is perhaps TRBD2 (6 bases). The CDR3 contains 15 residues. In germline, CDR1 is KGHSH, CDR2 LQKENI. Trimming removed 3 bases at V and 3 bases at J, with 12 bases between.

This clonotype was observed at least ten times. V gene TRBV5-1 combines with J gene TRBJ2-7, with D unclear. Trimming shortened V by 0 bases and J by 7 bases, and 17 bases separated the two germline ends. Germline V CDR1 and CDR2: SGHRS, YFSETQ. The CDR3 sequence is 15 residues long. CDR3 DNA sequence: TGCGCCAGCAGCTTGGGGACCTTAGTGTCAAGTGAGCAGTACTTC. Its translation is CASSLGTLVSSEQYF.

Many counts were recorded for this clonotype. The chain recombines TRBV2 with TRBJ1-1; 7 nucleotides agree with TRBD1. This CDR3 contains 14 residues. Trimming removed 3 bases from V and 5 bases from J; junction bases left unmatched: 6. Germline-derived CDR1 and CDR2 are SNHLY and FYNNEI. The CDR3 DNA follows: TGTGCCAGCAGTGAGATAGACAGGGATACTGAAGCTTTCTTT. Translation: CASSEIDRDTEAFF. The full variable domain, rest sourced from reference TRBV2 and TRBJ1-1, is EPEVTQTPSHQVTQMGQEVILRCVPISNHLYFYWYRQILGQKVEFLVSFYNNEISEKSEIFDDQFSVERPDGSNFTLKIRSTKLEDSAMYFCASSEIDRDTEAFFGQGTRLTVV.

At least ten counts were recorded for this clonotype. This chain links TRBV20-1 with TRBJ2-1; 7 bases match TRBD1. Germline CDR1 reads DFQATT; CDR2 reads SNEGSKA (reference sequence). Trimming took 3 bases from V and 9 from J; bases not matched to a gene: 2. The CDR3 consists of 11 residues. The CDR3 DNA reads as TGCAGTGCTAGGACAGGGTTTGAGCAGTTCTTC. This encodes CSARTGFEQFF.

This clonotype has at least ten counts. The rearrangement joins TRBV5-1 to TRBJ2-1, with D hard to call. CDR3 length: 11 residues. Germline CDR1 and CDR2: SGHRS and YFSETQ. V was cut by 4 bases and J by 10 bases, with 9 bases left in between. DNA of the CDR3: TGCGCCAGCAGCCGCTCGTTGGAGCAGTTCTTC. It translates to CASSRSLEQFF. The variable domain in full, completed from reference TRBV5-1 and TRBJ2-1, reads KAGVTQTPRYLIKTRGQQVTLSCSPISGHRSVSWYQQTPGQGLQFLFEYFSETQRNKGNFPGRFSGRQFSNSRSEMNVSTLELGDSALYLCASSRSLEQFFGPGTRLTVL.

This clonotype was detected only a few times. A clone one base away is much larger, so this may be a read error. The chain has TRBV20-1 and TRBJ1-2; D perhaps matches TRBD1 (6 bases). Germline V CDR1 and CDR2: DFQATT, SNEGSKA (reference sequence). The CDR3 contains 11 residues. The V gene lost 7 bases and the J gene lost 6 bases, with 12 bases spanning the gap. For the CDR3, the DNA is TGCAGTGTGAGGACAGCGAATGGCTACACCTTC. Its protein is CSVRTANGYTF.

Regarding this clonotype: It may be a read error: a sequence one base away is much more abundant. The genes are TRBV6-4 and TRBJ2-2; 7 bases align to TRBD1. Germline CDR1 reads MRHNA; CDR2 reads SNTAGT. There are 15 residues in the CDR3. V was clipped by 6 bases and J by 4 bases; unmatched bases: 8. The CDR3 DNA reads as TGTGCCAGCAGCCCCGGGACAGCTTTCACCGGGGAGCTGTTTTTT. It yields the protein CASSPGTAFTGELFF.

This clonotype came up many times. This clone may be a read error of a much larger clone one base away. V and J are TRBV20-1 and TRBJ1-1; tentative D call: TRBD1 (6 bases). The CDR3 contains 14 residues. Germline CDR1 reads DFQATT; CDR2 reads SNEGSKA (reference sequence). Trimming stripped 6 bases from V and 1 base from J, with 15 bases between. CDR3 coding DNA: TGCAGTGCAGATCCGGGACAAAGGAACACTGAAGCTTTCTTT. It is translated as CSADPGQRNTEAFF.